This T cell receptor (beta chain) originates from a study of T cells in Graves' hyperthyroidism and ophthalmopathy. This clonotype was seen a few times. Researchers amplified the TCR beta CDR3 regions from RNA transcripts. HTBI primers were used for first-round RT-PCR of the TCR CDR3. Via MiXCR, TCRdb re-called the multiplex PCR reads, giving one row per CDR3 protein. The sample shows roughly 400,000 distinct CDR3 sequences, approximately 14% of them seen only once. This CDR3 region has 14 residues. V was clipped by 1 base and J by 2 bases, with 9 bases between them. Looked up from germline, CDR1 is SGHAT and CDR2 is FQDESV (reference sequence).

This chain links TRBV11-1 with TRBJ2-7, with D perhaps being TRBD1 or TRBD2 (5 bases each). The TCR was taken from a young woman with Graves' hyperthyroidism that later progressed to Graves' ophthalmopathy. The sequenced sample was blood. CDR3 protein: CASSLEEGPYEQYF. CDR3 sequence (DNA): TGTGCCAGCAGCTTAGAAGAGGGACCCTACGAGCAGTACTTC.